The 10 T cell receptor beta chains below all came from one sample that was sequenced in a study of early T cells in non-severe SARS-CoV-2 infection (dated by TCRdb to the early 2020s). Receptors were amplified or captured by 5' RACE. Reads for this sample came from a NextSeq 500. TCRdb reprocessing: public reads trimmed at Q25 with fastp, clones called with MiXCR, in-frame beta chains kept. Records with the same CDR3 protein are collapsed into one entry carrying the most frequent genes and DNA. The table for this sample lists 80,000 to 95,000 distinct CDR3 sequences; 13% to 15% of them were counted only once. The ten largest clones add up to around 6.4% of the sample. The sequenced sample consisted of whole blood. The origin of the receptors is an adult who was a healthcare worker with PCR-confirmed SARS-CoV-2 infection or an uninfected control (not recorded which).

This clonotype was counted a few times. The chain recombines TRBV4-1 with TRBJ2-7; D unresolved. The CDR3 covers 14 residues. Between the trimmed V and J ends, which lost 1 base and 3 bases, there was a span of 10 bases. Germline loops: CDR1 MGHRA, CDR2 YSYEKL. The DNA for the CDR3 is TGCGCCAGCAGCCAAGGTCTCGCTAACTACGAGCAGTACTTC. Protein product: CASSQGLANYEQYF.

This clonotype was seen repeatedly, ten times or more. The chain is built from TRBV6-6 and TRBJ1-2; TRBD1 is a possible D gene (5 bases). The V end lost 5 bases, the J end lost 5 bases, and 9 bases lay between the germline ends. Germline CDR1 and CDR2: MNHNY and SVGAGI (reference sequence). The CDR3 length is 12 residues. CDR3 in amino acids: CASSTGGYGYTF. The CDR3 DNA follows: TGTGCCAGCAGTACCGGGGGGTATGGCTACACCTTC.

The chain uses TRBV6-4 and TRBJ2-2; a weak D match, TRBD2 (5 bases). This CDR3 has 13 residues. V was shortened by 6 bases and J by 6 bases, with 11 bases between the two germline ends. The V gene's germline CDR1 is MRHNA and CDR2 SNTAGT. The CDR3 loop reads CASSKDFSGELFF. CDR3 DNA sequence: TGTGCCAGCAGCAAGGACTTCTCCGGGGAGCTGTTTTTT.

This clonotype was detected many times. The chain combines TRBV7-9 with TRBJ2-7, with D hard to call. V was trimmed by 1 base and J by 0 bases, leaving 7 bases between them. Germline lookup yields CDR1 SEHNR and CDR2 FQNEAQ (reference sequence). This CDR3 spans 14 amino acids. The CDR3 loop is CASSLEGNSYEQYF. CDR3 sequence (DNA): TGTGCCAGCAGCTTAGAGGGCAACTCCTACGAGCAGTACTTC.

The rearrangement uses TRBV12-3 or TRBV12-4 and TRBJ2-2; possible D gene TRBD2, 6 bases. The CDR3 loop spans 14 amino acids. V was cut by 8 bases and J by 1 base, with 11 bases left in between. The CDR3 here is CASPPGENTGELFF. CDR3 sequence (DNA): TGTGCCAGCCCCCCGGGAGAGAACACCGGGGAGCTGTTTTTT.

The chain couples TRBV5-4 to TRBJ2-3, with D possibly being TRBD1 (5 bases). The V end lost 1 base, the J end lost 2 bases, and 11 bases lay between the germline ends. The CDR3 runs to 15 residues. CDR1 is SGHNT, CDR2 YYREEE, per germline (reference sequence). The CDR3 protein is CASSLSPGYTDTQYF. As DNA, the CDR3 is TGTGCCAGCAGCTTGAGTCCAGGGTACACAGATACGCAGTATTTT.

The chain combines TRBV29-1 with TRBJ2-2; 8 nucleotides align to TRBD2. CDR1 is SQVTM and CDR2 is ANQGSEA in the germline V gene. The length of the CDR3 is 13 residues. Unmatched junction bases numbered 4, after V lost 6 bases and J lost 4 bases. The CDR3 sequence is CSVGRVRTGELFF. CDR3 bases: TGCAGCGTCGGGAGGGTGCGCACCGGGGAGCTGTTTTTT.

This clonotype occurred a few times. The chain joins TRBV5-1 to TRBJ1-2; no firm D call. CDR3 length: 13 residues. Germline assignment: CDR1 SGHRS and CDR2 YFSETQ. Trimming stripped 0 bases from V and 8 bases from J, with 11 bases between. CDR3 nucleotide sequence: TGCGCCAGCAGCTTGGACTATCTGGGCGGCTACACCTTC. It translates to CASSLDYLGGYTF.

CDR3 nucleotides: TGTGCCAGCAGCTTGTCCCCAATTTACGAGCAGTTCTTC. Amino acids: CASSLSPIYEQFF. The gene calls are TRBV5-5 and TRBJ2-7; the D is unclear. The end of the DNA aligns better with TRBJ2-1, so the J call may be wrong. Germline values: CDR1 SGHKS, CDR2 YYEKEE (reference sequence). The CDR3 totals 13 residues.

The rearrangement joins TRBV11-2 to TRBJ2-3; 16 nucleotides match TRBD2. Germline V lookup: CDR1 SGHAT, CDR2 FQNNGV. Trimming at V came to 1 base and at J to 7 bases, leaving 5 bases not matched to a gene. The CDR3 has 17 residues. CDR3 DNA sequence: TGTGCCAGCAGCTTAGTTGGGACTAGCGGGGGGGTTTATACGCAGTATTTT. It translates to CASSLVGTSGGVYTQYF. Complete variable domain (other parts from reference TRBV11-2 and TRBJ2-3): EAGVAQSPRYKIIEKRQSVAFWCNPISGHATLYWYQQILGQGPKLLIQFQNNGVVDDSQLPKDRFSAERLKGVDSTLKIQPAKLEDSAVYLCASSLVGTSGGVYTQYFGPGTRLTVL.